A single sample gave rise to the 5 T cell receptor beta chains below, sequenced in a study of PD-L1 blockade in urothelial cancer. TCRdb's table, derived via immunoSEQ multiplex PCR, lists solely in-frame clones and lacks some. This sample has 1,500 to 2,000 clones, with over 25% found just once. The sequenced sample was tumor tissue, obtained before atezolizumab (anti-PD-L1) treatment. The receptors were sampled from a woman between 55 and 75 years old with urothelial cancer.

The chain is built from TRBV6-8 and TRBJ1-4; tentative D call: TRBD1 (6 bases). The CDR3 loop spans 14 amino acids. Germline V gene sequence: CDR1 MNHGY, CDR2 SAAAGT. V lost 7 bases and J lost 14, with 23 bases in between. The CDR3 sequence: CASNSGAPMDRLFF. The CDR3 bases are TGTGCCAGCAACTCAGGGGCCCCGATGGATCGCCTGTTTTTT.

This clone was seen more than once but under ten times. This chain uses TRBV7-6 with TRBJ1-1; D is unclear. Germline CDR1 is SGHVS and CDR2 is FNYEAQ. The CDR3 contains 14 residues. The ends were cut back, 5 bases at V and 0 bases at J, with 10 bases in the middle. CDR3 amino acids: CASSRFLMNTEAFF. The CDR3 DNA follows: TGTGCCAGCAGCCGTTTCCTCATGAACACTGAAGCTTTCTTT. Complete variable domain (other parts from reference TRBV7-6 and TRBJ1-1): GAGVSQSPRYKVTKRGQDVALRCDPISGHVSLYWYRQALGQGPEFLTYFNYEAQQDKSGLPNDRFSAERPEGSISTLTIQRTEQRDSAMYRCASSRFLMNTEAFFGQGTRLTVV.

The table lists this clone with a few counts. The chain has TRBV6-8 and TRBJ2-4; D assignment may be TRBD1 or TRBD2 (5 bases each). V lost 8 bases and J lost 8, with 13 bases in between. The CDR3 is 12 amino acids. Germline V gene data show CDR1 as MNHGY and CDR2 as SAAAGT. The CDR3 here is CASSSMGDIQYF. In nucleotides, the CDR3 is TGTGCCAGCTCATCTATGGGGGACATTCAGTACTTC.

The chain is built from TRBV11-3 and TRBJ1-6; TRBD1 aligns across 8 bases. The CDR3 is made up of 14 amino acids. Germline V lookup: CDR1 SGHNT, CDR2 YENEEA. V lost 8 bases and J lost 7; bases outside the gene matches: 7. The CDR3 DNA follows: TGTGCCAGCGCTCTCCAGGGGGCGAATTCACCCCTCCACTTT. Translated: CASALQGANSPLHF. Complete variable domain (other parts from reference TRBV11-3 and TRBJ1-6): EAGVVQSPRYKIIEKKQPVAFWCNPISGHNTLYWYLQNLGQGPELLIRYENEEAVDDSQLPKDRFSAERLKGVDSTLKIQPAELGDSAVYLCASALQGANSPLHFGNGTRLTVT.

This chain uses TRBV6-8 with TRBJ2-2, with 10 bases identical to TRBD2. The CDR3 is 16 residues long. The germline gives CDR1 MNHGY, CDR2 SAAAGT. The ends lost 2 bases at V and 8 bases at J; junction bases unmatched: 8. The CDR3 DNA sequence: TGTGCCAGCAGTTACCGACTAGCGGGTGGCGGTGGGGAGCTGTTTTTT. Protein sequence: CASSYRLAGGGGELFF.